A single sample is the source of the 14 T cell receptor beta chains below, sequenced in a study of T-cell reconstitution after alpha-beta-depleted transplantation in children. Unique molecular identifiers tagged the TCRbeta library. In TCRdb, the PCR reads were re-called with MiXCR into one record per CDR3 protein. The repertoire consists of about 610,000 distinct CDR3 sequences, with roughly 10% occurring once and the leading ten covering less than 4.5%. The sequences come from PBMCs from the stem cell graft donor, collected from the stem cell graft. The receptors here all came from a human donor who donated a stem cell graft to a child with acute myeloid leukemia.

The CDR3 region has the DNA TGTGCCTGGAGTGTCCTAGCGGGATTAACATCCAATGAGCAGTTCTTC. It yields the protein CAWSVLAGLTSNEQFF. The chain couples TRBV30 to TRBJ2-1; 9 bases are shared with TRBD2. Per the germline V gene, CDR1 is GTSNPN and CDR2 is SVGIG (reference sequence). The CDR3 covers 16 residues. The V gene end was trimmed by 0 bases and the J gene end by 6 bases; junction bases not matched to a gene: 9.

Turning to this clonotype: Lacking the conserved final phenylalanine or tryptophan, this CDR3 likely reflects a read error. The CDR3, as DNA: TGTGCCACCAGTGATACACAGGGGGTCCAAGAGACCCAGTACTAC. This sequence encodes CATSDTQGVQETQYY. The J gene is TRBJ2-5, the V gene TRBV24-1, with 8 bases lining up with TRBD1. The CDR3 totals 15 residues. Germline V gene data show CDR1 as KGHDR and CDR2 as SFDVKD. V shed 3 bases, J shed 1 base, and the junction held 3 bases outside the gene matches.

With respect to this clonotype: A much larger clone differs from this one at a single base, so this may be a read error. This chain connects TRBV20-1 to TRBJ2-3; TRBD2 matches 12 bases. The CDR3 has 15 residues. CDR1 is DFQATT and CDR2 is SNEGSKA in the germline V gene (reference sequence). This CDR3 is CCARDGTSGTDTQYF. In DNA, the CDR3 is TGCTGTGCTAGAGATGGGACTAGCGGGACAGATACGCAGTATTTT.

At least ten counts were recorded for this clonotype. The chain employs TRBV5-1 and TRBJ2-1; 7 bases align to TRBD2. The J segment lost 7 bases and the V segment lost 5 bases, leaving 9 bases of the junction unmatched. This CDR3 spans 14 amino acids. From germline, CDR1 is SGHRS and CDR2 YFSETQ. The CDR3 region is CASSSGGRVNEQFF. The DNA for the CDR3 is TGCGCCAGCAGTAGTGGCGGGAGAGTTAATGAGCAGTTCTTC.

This clonotype has a count of ten or more. The chain has TRBV27 and TRBJ2-7; TRBD2 aligns across 13 bases. Germline assignment: CDR1 MNHEY and CDR2 SMNVEV (reference sequence). Trimming removed 6 bases from V and 9 bases from J; junction bases left unmatched: 14. The CDR3 length is 16 residues. This chain's CDR3 is CASRRTSGSSRSGQYF. In DNA form, the CDR3 reads TGTGCCAGCAGGAGGACTAGCGGGAGCTCGAGGTCCGGGCAGTACTTC.

This clonotype appeared a few times. The rearrangement uses TRBV6-2 or TRBV6-3 and TRBJ2-3; D remains ambiguous. Per the germline V gene, CDR1 is MNHEY and CDR2 is SVGEGT. The CDR3 has 14 amino acids. V lost 2 bases to trimming and J lost 3 bases, with 9 bases between them. The CDR3 is CASSYMGTTDTQYF. CDR3 DNA: TGTGCCAGCAGTTACATGGGAACAACAGATACGCAGTATTTT.

The rearrangement links TRBV12-3 or TRBV12-4 to TRBJ1-2, with D maybe TRBD1 (6 bases). The CDR3 loop spans 12 amino acids. V was trimmed by 6 bases and J by 4 bases, leaving 9 bases between them. Here the CDR3 DNA reads TGTGCCAGCAGACGGGACATCTATGGCTACACCTTC. The encoded protein is CASRRDIYGYTF.

This clonotype came up many times. The chain combines TRBV12-3 or TRBV12-4 with TRBJ2-1, with 14 bases fitting TRBD2. The CDR3 loop spans 16 amino acids. Trimming at V came to 5 bases and at J to 7 bases, leaving 7 bases not matched to a gene. The CDR3: CASSARLAGGRNEQFF. CDR3 nucleotides: TGTGCCAGCAGTGCCAGACTAGCGGGAGGGAGAAATGAGCAGTTCTTC.

The V and J genes are TRBV18 and TRBJ2-5; 13 nucleotides line up with TRBD2. Germline CDR1 KGHSH, CDR2 LQKENI. V lost 3 bases, J lost 5 bases, and 9 bases stayed unmatched. This CDR3 is built from 17 residues. This chain's CDR3 is CASSPRPGLAGVETQYF. The CDR3 DNA is TGTGCCAGCTCACCCCGCCCCGGACTAGCGGGAGTTGAGACCCAGTACTTC.

This chain uses TRBV5-1 with TRBJ2-3; TRBD2 matches 8 bases. Germline trimming cut 2 bases from V and 6 bases from J; bases unmatched to any gene: 8. CDR1 and CDR2 from the germline V gene are SGHRS and YFSETQ. This CDR3 is 15 amino acids long. Here the CDR3 DNA reads TGCGCCAGCAGCTTAATGACTAGCGCGTACGATACGCAGTATTTT. The encoded protein is CASSLMTSAYDTQYF.

The V call is TRBV4-3, the J call TRBJ2-1, with TRBD2 identical over 9 bases. CDR3 length: 16 residues. J gave up 6 bases and V 0 bases, and 6 bases lay outside the gene matches. From germline, CDR1 is LGHNA and CDR2 YSLEER. The CDR3 sequence: CASSQDRLAGSNEQFF. CDR3 DNA sequence: TGCGCCAGCAGCCAAGATCGCCTAGCGGGAAGCAATGAGCAGTTCTTC.

This clonotype showed up many times. This chain links TRBV20-1 with TRBJ2-1; TRBD2 matches at 11 bases. Trimming at V came to 4 bases and at J to 8 bases, leaving 10 bases not matched to a gene. This CDR3 has 15 residues. CDR1 is DFQATT and CDR2 is SNEGSKA in the germline V gene (reference sequence). The CDR3 spells CSATLTSGRGDEQFF. Written as DNA, the CDR3 is TGCAGTGCTACCCTTACTAGCGGGAGAGGGGATGAGCAGTTCTTC.

The chain combines TRBV6-1 with TRBJ2-1; D call uncertain. The V gene's germline CDR1 is MNHNS and CDR2 SASEGT. The CDR3 runs 15 residues. V gave up 5 bases and J gave up 3 bases, with 14 bases separating them. The DNA of the CDR3 is TGTGCCAGCAGTCTGGATTCAAATAGCTACAATGAGCAGTTCTTC. Translating it yields CASSLDSNSYNEQFF.

This clonotype came up a few times. J is TRBJ1-6 and V is TRBV12-3 or TRBV12-4, with no clear D. The CDR3 has 13 amino acids. V shed 5 bases and J shed 6 bases, with 8 bases lying between them. For the CDR3, the DNA is TGTGCCAGCAGTCAACAGCCTAATTCACCCCTCCACTTT. This codes for CASSQQPNSPLHF.